This TCR beta chain was captured by sequencing in a study of T-cell memory formation after mild COVID-19. In the study overall: TCR clusters mostly belonged to single donors.

This clonotype was seen many times. Its antigen is not known. The study's findings and limits: There was a balanced CD4/CD8 profile in clones contracting day 15 to 85, and later expanders leaned CD4+. There was no confirmation that second-wave clones peaking on day 37 were SARS-CoV-2 specific. CD8+ contracting clones occupied EMRA, while CD4+ ones occupied mainly CM and EM.

TCRdb reanalysed the 5' RACE reads using MiXCR and keeps one entry per CDR3 protein. The top ten hold just over 2% of the sample, which has 140,000 or so distinct CDR3 sequences, over 6% seen once. Germline CDR1 is DFQATT and CDR2 is SNEGSKA (reference sequence). The CDR3 contains 12 residues. V was cut by 7 bases and J by 0 bases, with 6 bases left in between. The chain is built from TRBV20-1 and TRBJ2-2; no clear D gene. This clonotype was obtained from an adult woman who had mild COVID-19 (a few samples of this study predate the infection). Cell type and time point are not known. Sequenced: PBMCs or a T cell subset sorted from them (not recorded which). CDR3 loop: CSVLTNTGELFF. The CDR3 nucleotides read TGCAGTGTGCTAACGAACACCGGGGAGCTGTTTTTT.